This TCR beta chain appears in the sequencing data of a study of T cell responses to AZD1222 COVID-19 vaccine. Trimming removed 2 bases from V and 9 bases from J, with 20 bases in between. CDR1 is MDHEN and CDR2 is SYDVKM in the germline V gene. The CDR3 consists of 15 residues. TCRdb's table, derived via immunoSEQ multiplex PCR, lists solely in-frame clones and lacks some. The table includes some 130,000 clones, over 85% detected once. This specimen was peripheral blood, taken on day 0 of AZD1222 vaccination. The chain carries TRBV28 and TRBJ2-7, with a possible D match to TRBD2 (6 bases). This receptor was obtained from an adult in good health. CDR3 sequence: CASSLGGGGHIGQYF. The CDR3 bases are TGTGCCAGCAGTTTAGGAGGCGGAGGGCATATAGGGCAGTACTTC.